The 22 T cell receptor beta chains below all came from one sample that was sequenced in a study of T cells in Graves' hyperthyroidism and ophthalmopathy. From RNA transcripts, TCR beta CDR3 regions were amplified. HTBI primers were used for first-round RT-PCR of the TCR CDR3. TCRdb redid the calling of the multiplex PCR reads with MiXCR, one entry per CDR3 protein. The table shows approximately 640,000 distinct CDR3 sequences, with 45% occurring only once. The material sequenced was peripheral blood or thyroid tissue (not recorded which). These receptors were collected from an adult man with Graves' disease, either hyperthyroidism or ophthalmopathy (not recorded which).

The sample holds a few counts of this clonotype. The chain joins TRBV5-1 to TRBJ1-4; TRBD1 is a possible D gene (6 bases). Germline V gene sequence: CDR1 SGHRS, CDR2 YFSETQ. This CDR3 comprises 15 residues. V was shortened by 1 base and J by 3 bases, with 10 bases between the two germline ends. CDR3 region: CASSLRTVANEKLFF. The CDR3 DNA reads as TGCGCCAGCAGCTTGCGGACAGTGGCTAATGAAAAACTGTTTTTT. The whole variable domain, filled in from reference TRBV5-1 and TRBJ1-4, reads KAGVTQTPRYLIKTRGQQVTLSCSPISGHRSVSWYQQTPGQGLQFLFEYFSETQRNKGNFPGRFSGRQFSNSRSEMNVSTLELGDSALYLCASSLRTVANEKLFFGSGTQLSVL.

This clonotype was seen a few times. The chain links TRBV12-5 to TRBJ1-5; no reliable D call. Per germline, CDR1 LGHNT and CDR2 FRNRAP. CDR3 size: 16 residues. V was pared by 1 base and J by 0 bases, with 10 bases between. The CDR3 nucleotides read TGTGCTAGTGGTTTGGCTAGGTGGTATAGCAATCAGCCCCAGCATTTT. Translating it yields CASGLARWYSNQPQHF. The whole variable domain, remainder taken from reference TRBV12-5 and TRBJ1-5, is DARVTQTPRHKVTEMGQEVTMRCQPILGHNTVFWYRQTMMQGLELLAYFRNRAPLDDSGMPKDRFSAEMPDATLATLKIQPSEPRDSAVYFCASGLARWYSNQPQHFGDGTRLSIL.

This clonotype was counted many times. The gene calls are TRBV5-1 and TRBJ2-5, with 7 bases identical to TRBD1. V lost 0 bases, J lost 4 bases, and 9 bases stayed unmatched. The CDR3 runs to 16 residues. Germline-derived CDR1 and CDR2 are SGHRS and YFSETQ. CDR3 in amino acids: CASSLGQGGIGETQYF. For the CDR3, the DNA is TGCGCCAGCAGCTTGGGACAGGGTGGAATCGGAGAGACCCAGTACTTC.

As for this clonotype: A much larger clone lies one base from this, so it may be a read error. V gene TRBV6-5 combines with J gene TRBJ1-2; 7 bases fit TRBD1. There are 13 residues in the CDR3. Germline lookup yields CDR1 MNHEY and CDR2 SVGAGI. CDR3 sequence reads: CTSSNPGGYGYTF. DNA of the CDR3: TGTACCAGCAGCAACCCAGGGGGCTATGGCTACACCTTC.

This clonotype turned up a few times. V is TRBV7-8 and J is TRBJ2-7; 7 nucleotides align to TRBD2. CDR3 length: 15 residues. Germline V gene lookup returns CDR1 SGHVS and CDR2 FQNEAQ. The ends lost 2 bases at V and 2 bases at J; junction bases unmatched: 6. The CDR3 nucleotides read TGTGCCAGCAGCTTAATGTCTAGCGGAACCTACGAGCAGTACTTC. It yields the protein CASSLMSSGTYEQYF.

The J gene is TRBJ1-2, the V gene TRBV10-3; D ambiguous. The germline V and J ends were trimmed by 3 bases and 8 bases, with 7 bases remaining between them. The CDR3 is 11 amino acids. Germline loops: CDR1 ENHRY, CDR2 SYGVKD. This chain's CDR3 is CAISELGGYTF. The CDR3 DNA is TGTGCCATCAGTGAATTGGGCGGCTACACCTTC.

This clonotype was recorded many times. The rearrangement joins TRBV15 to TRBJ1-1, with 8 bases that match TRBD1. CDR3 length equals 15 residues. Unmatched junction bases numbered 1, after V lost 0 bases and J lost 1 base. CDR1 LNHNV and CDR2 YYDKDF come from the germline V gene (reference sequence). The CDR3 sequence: CATSRDDRGNTEAFF. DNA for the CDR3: TGTGCCACCAGCAGAGATGACAGGGGGAACACTGAAGCTTTCTTT.

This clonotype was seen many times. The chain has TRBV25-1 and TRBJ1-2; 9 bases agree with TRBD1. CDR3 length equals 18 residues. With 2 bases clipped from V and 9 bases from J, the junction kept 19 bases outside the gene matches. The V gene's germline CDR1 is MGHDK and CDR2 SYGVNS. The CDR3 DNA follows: TGTGCCAGCAGTGAAAGGGCGGACAGGGGCGGGTCCGTCCCGTGCTACACCTTC. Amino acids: CASSERADRGGSVPCYTF.

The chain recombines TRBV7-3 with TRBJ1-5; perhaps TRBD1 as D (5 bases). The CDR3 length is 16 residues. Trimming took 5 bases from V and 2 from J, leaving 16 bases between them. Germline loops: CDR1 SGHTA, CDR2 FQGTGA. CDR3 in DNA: TGTGCCAGCAGCCAAGGGGAGGGAGAGGGCAATCAGCCCCAGCATTTT. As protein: CASSQGEGEGNQPQHF.

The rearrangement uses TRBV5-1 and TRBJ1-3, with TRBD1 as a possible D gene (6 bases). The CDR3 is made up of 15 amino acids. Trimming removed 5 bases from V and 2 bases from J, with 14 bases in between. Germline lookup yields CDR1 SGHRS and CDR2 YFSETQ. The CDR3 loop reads CASRNSGGTGNTIYF. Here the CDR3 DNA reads TGCGCCAGCAGAAATTCCGGGGGCACTGGAAACACCATATATTTT.

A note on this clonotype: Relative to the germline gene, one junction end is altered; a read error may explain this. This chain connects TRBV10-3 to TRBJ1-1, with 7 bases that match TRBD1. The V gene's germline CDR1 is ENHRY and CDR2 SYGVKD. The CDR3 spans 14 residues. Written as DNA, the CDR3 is TGTGCCATCAGACCACAGGGGTGGGACACTGAAACTTTCTTT. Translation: CAIRPQGWDTETFF.

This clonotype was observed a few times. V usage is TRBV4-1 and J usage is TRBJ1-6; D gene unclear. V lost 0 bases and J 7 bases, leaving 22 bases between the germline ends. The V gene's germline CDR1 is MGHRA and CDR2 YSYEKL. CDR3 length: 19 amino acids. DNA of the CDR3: TGCGCCAGCAGCCAAGATTTGGTCACACTTGGTTTTGCCAATTCACCCCTCCACTTT. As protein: CASSQDLVTLGFANSPLHF.

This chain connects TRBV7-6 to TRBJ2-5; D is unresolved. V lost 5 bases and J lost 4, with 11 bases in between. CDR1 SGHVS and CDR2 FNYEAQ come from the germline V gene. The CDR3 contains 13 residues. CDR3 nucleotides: TGTGCCAGCAGCCAAGTGGCAAGAGAGACCCAGTACTTC. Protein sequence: CASSQVARETQYF.

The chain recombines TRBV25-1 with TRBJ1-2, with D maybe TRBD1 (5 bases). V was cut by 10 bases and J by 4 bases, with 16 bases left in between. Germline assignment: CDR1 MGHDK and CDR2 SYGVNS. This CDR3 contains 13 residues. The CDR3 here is CATSRLGPYGYTF. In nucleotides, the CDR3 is TGTGCCACCAGCAGATTGGGACCCTATGGCTACACCTTC.

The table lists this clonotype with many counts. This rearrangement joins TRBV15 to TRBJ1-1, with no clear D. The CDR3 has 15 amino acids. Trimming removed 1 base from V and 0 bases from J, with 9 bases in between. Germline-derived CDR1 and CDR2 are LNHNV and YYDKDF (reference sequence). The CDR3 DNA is TGTGCCACCAGCAGAGGAAGGACGGTGAACACTGAAGCTTTCTTT. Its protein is CATSRGRTVNTEAFF. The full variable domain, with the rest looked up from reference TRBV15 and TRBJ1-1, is DAMVIQNPRYQVTQFGKPVTLSCSQTLNHNVMYWYQQKSSQAPKLLFHYYDKDFNNEADTPDNFQSRRPNTSFCFLDIRSPGLGDTAMYLCATSRGRTVNTEAFFGQGTRLTVV.

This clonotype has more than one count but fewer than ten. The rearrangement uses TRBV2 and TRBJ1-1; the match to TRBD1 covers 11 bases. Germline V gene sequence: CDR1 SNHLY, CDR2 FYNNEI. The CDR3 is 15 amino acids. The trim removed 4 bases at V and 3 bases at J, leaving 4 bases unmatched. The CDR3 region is CASSAWGQGDTEAFF. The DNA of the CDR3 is TGTGCCAGCAGTGCCTGGGGACAGGGGGACACTGAAGCTTTCTTT.

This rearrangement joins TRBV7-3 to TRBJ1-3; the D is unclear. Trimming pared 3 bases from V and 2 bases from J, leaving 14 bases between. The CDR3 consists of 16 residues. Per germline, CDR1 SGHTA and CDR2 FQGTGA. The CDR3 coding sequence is TGTGCCAGCAGCTTGGTCGCTCCCGGGCCTGGAAACACCATATATTTT. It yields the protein CASSLVAPGPGNTIYF.

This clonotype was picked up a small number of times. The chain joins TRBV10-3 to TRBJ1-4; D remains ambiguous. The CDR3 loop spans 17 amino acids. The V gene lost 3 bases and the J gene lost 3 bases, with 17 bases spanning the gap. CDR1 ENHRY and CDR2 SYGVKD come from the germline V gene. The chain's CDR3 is CAISDSKSGRSNEKLFF. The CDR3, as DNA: TGTGCCATCAGTGATTCCAAGTCAGGAAGATCTAATGAAAAACTGTTTTTT.

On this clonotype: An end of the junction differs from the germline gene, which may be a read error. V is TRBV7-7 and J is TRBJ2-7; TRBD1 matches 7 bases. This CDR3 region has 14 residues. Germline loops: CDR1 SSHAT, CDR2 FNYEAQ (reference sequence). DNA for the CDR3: TGTACCAGCAGCCCGACAGGGCTCAGCTACGAGCAGTACTTC. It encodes CTSSPTGLSYEQYF.

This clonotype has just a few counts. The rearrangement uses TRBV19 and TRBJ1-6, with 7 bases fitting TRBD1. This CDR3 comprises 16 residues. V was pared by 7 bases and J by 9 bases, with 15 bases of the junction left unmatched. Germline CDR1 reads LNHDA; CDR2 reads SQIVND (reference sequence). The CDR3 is CASTRTATTGFSPLHF. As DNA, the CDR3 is TGTGCCAGTACCCGCACGGCGACGACAGGGTTTTCACCCCTCCACTTT.

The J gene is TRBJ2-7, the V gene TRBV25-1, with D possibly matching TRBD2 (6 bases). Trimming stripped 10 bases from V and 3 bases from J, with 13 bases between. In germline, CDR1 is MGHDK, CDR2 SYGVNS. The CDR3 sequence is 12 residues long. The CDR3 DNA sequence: TGTGCCATCGGGGGTTCCTACTACGAGCAGTACTTC. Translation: CAIGGSYYEQYF.

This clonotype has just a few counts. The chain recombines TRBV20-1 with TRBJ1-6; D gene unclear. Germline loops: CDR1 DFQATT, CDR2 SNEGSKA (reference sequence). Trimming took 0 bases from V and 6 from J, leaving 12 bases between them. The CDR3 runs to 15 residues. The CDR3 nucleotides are TGCAGTGCTAGAGATAATACGGGTTCTAATTCACCCCTCCACTTT. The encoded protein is CSARDNTGSNSPLHF.